This T cell receptor beta chain was profiled in a study of blood T cell repertoires in COVID-19. V lost 5 bases and J lost 2, with 14 bases in between. Germline CDR1 MNHNY, CDR2 SVGAGI (reference sequence). CDR3 length: 15 amino acids. Method: immunoSEQ multiplex PCR; TCRdb's copy keeps in-frame clones and lacks some. The sample holds approximately 500,000 clones, nearly 90% seen once. The clonotype was recovered from a man aged 18 to 29 with COVID-19, enrolled during active disease. The genes are TRBV6-6 and TRBJ2-3; D is possibly TRBD2 (6 bases). Sequenced: peripheral blood. The CDR3 bases are TGTGCCAGCAGTCGGGGGACTGCAGACACAGATACGCAGTATTTT. Translation: CASSRGTADTDTQYF.